This TCR beta chain was captured in a study of cytomegalovirus exposure and HLA in healthy donors listed by TCRdb under 2017. For context, the study as a whole: In an earlier analysis of 587 of the donors, 250 to 350 Gb of sequence data and approximately 100 million unique TCR beta sequences from 150 million to 200 million T cells were reported. An early release covering about 600 HLA-typed donors comprised about 300 gigabases of sequencing data and around 80 million unique TCR sequences. Of the roughly 430 genotyped donors, over 65% fell in the genetic ancestry cluster associated with self-reported Caucasian donors. The aim of the study was to test whether cataloging public T cell receptors could identify signatures of past pathogen exposure. The T cell repertoires of under 750 subjects were profiled by immunosequencing and related to cytomegalovirus serostatus. Along with the roughly 700-subject first cohort, a separate validation cohort of 120 different subjects was used. The study combined high-throughput TCR immunosequencing, statistical association of individual TCRs with disease status, and machine learning to predict cytomegalovirus infection status. To study patterns of TCR occurrence, a later analysis re-analyzed previously published TCR beta repertoires from several hundred donors and added high-resolution HLA genotyping. In the later analysis, no new phenotypic data were used to find candidate immune exposures; instead, reliance was placed on TCR beta sequences and their occurrence across donors. An earlier analysis of some 500 of the donors used high-throughput TCR beta sequencing to judge whether each TCR beta V gene segment behaved as functional or pseudogenic. Alongside the repertoire data, information on donor age, sex, ethnicity and CMV serostatus was compiled. A later genetic analysis took genome-wide SNP genotypes for about three fifths of the roughly 670 donors and used that subset as a discovery cohort. Every discovery cohort repertoire had been produced on one sequencing platform. Class I and class II HLA loci were covered by the typing at four-digit resolution. Typing coverage varied by locus: about 620-630 donors for A, B, C, DRB1 and DQB1; approximately 520 for DQA1; 600 to 610 for DPA1; more than 450 for DPB1. Because of strong linkage in the cohort, 4 to 6 DR-DQ haplotypes were treated as single units for association and clustering. On average, around 240,000 unique TCR beta nucleotide sequences were sequenced per donor among 398 genotyped donors of the cohort, with approximately 18% of those sequences being non-productive. The investigation overall reported the following: In an earlier analysis of more than 450 of the donors, most TCR beta V segments were observed in productive rearrangements about 87% or about 30% of the time, broadly matching IMGT annotations. According to a later analysis, TCR association rates differed among HLA loci, with DRB1 alleles showing the most associated TCRs and HLA-C alleles showing the fewest. The classifier was reported to diagnose cytomegalovirus status with high specificity and sensitivity in both the original and validation cohorts. Because some donors lacked HLA typing at each locus, the association tests relied only on the typed subset. A further reported finding was that TCR beta sequences accurately predicted the HLA-A and HLA-B alleles for most subjects in the first cohort. A cluster of highly shared sequence variants was judged likely to represent a technical artifact of the sequencing pipeline. In a later genetic analysis, a missense DCLRE1C variant was associated with V-gene and J-gene trimming of TCR beta chains, and the association was replicated in an independent cohort. Linkage disequilibrium might explain the correlated functional status among segregating V segments, but an unknown experimental factor could not be excluded. The earlier analysis of approximately 590 of the donors excluded around 17 rarely observed V segments, including chromosome 9 orphons, because counts were too low. Some IMGT-functional V segments, including TRBV6-2 and TRBV6-3, could not be told apart with the 87-base-pair reads, so those segments were excluded. For the cohort, immune exposure information was limited to CMV serostatus. The study gave a list of about 160 TCR beta chains associated with cytomegalovirus. The cohort was sequenced for TCR beta chains only, and without alpha or paired-chain data the features that could be detected were limited. Most CMV-associated TCR beta chains appeared to be HLA-restricted in a later analysis, and the HLA associations seemed to be driven largely by CMV exposure. Most TCR sequences were observed very rarely across donors, whereas some public TCRs were present in many individuals. The presence/absence analyses assumed that sequencing depth was roughly uniform across donors, and that assumption may not be true. Several of the top co-occurrence clusters appeared to be linked to parvovirus B19, influenza, CMV and Epstein-Barr virus, according to a later analysis. A later analysis found that HLA-associated TCR beta chains were more clonally expanded and had lower generation probabilities than equally common non-associated chains. In vitro tests confirmed that three of the cytomegalovirus-associated TCR beta chains recognize cytomegalovirus antigens. Compared with the roughly 710-donor mean, donors in an Asian-associated ancestry cluster had fewer N-insertions in productive TCRs, according to a later genetic analysis. At a false discovery rate of 0.05, a later analysis linked approximately 18,000 TCR beta sequences to specific HLA alleles. When HLA alleles, especially DR and DQ, strongly co-occurred, attributing TCR associations to individual alleles was difficult. According to the authors, the approach could potentially be generalized to other disease states and immunological phenotypes.

CDR3 length: 14 amino acids, cysteine to phenylalanine. The kept DNA is CDR3 alone, 42 bases in frame from the first base. The germline V gene encodes CDR1 SGHTA and CDR2 FQGNSA. V is trimmed back by 7 bases and J by 4 bases, and the junction contains 9 bases that no gene match accounts for. The cohort consisted of more than 650 healthy bone marrow donors. At the time of sampling, all cohort members were nominally healthy, though unrecorded immune exposures were likely present. The donor was CMV seronegative and was included in the group of approximately 350 seronegative cohort members. A peripheral blood sample was collected from each donor, and TCR beta sequencing was performed on peripheral blood mononuclear cells. The Qiagen DNeasy Blood Extraction Kit was used to extract genomic DNA from the blood cell samples. A note on this clone: The specificity of this receptor is unknown. No much larger clonotype is one base removed from it; base qualities were not supplied.

Library generation was performed with the immunoSEQ multiplex PCR assay. For the multiplex PCR, a mixture combining 60 forward primers for TCR Vbeta segments and 13 reverse primers for TCR Jbeta segments was used. The CDR3 region of rearranged TCR beta genes was amplified from genomic DNA by a multiplex PCR assay. Amplified TCR beta libraries were sequenced as 87-base-pair reads on the Illumina HiSeq System. The study's own analysis went as follows. In a later analysis, tens of millions of unique TCR beta chains were counted across the 666 repertoires, and about 10 million of these chains were shared by at least two donors. Raw reads were error-corrected and collapsed into unique sequences with a nearest-neighbor algorithm that merged closely related sequences to remove PCR and sequencing errors. To assign V, D and J gene segments, CDR3 sequences were aligned to IMGT reference sequences. Each retained sequence needed at least a six-nucleotide match to both a V gene segment and a J gene segment. A rearrangement was called productive if the CDR3 had no stop codons and remained in frame with V and J, and every other rearrangement was called non-productive. CDR3 was defined by IMGT convention, running from the second conserved V-encoded cysteine to the conserved J-encoded phenylalanine. In an earlier analysis of more than 550 of the donors, sequences lacking an unambiguous match to a single V gene segment were excluded. An earlier analysis of over 450 of the donors classified V segments as functional when productive rearrangements were above 56.7% and as segregating when the standard deviation between donors was above 5%. A statistical classification framework was built to diagnose cytomegalovirus status from the catalog of TCR beta chain sequences. In a later analysis, TCR nucleotide sequences were compared against IMGT/GENE-DB human TR gene sequences so that V and J genes could be assigned. Using the TCRdist pipeline, a later analysis assigned CDR3 sequences along with most-parsimonious VDJ recombination scenarios. A later analysis defined each TCR beta chain by its CDR3 amino acid sequence plus V-gene family, and excluded reads lacking a unique V-gene family. A later analysis removed 550 to 650 highly shared, low-generation-probability nucleotide sequences to deal with suspected cross-contamination and a sequencing artifact. A later analysis calculated a clonal expansion index for each public chain from normalized within-repertoire ranks of inferred template counts. In a later analysis, generation probabilities were computed using a VDJ recombination model fitted to out-of-frame rearrangements, and the results were checked against IGoR. In a later analysis, hypergeometric tests were used to score TCR-TCR, TCR-HLA and TCR-CMV co-occurrence, with a repertoire-size bias correction applied to TCR pairs. A later analysis estimated false discovery rates by permuting HLA or CMV assignments 20 times. A later analysis grouped co-occurring TCRs with DBSCAN, adding TCRdist sequence similarity when clustering within HLA-allele-positive subsets. Repertoires with fewer than 30,000 or more than 120,000 public chains, plus five repertoires with anomalous nucleotide sharing, were excluded from co-occurrence clustering. Held by TCRdb, this immuneACCESS table contains in-frame sequences only and omits some clones. Under half of the omission traces to an unresolved V gene where checked; the cause of the rest is unknown. V, J and clone size derive from that table, while D and trimming were established from the DNA sequence. This sample is represented by 200,000 or so clones; about 77% of them were singletons. The ten largest clones capture about 2.7% of the sample.

This TCR came from a woman aged 30 to 39 in good health and CMV-seronegative. Sequencing used PBMCs. The chain joins TRBV7-2 to TRBJ1-1; 7 nucleotides in the junction match TRBD1. At the DNA level, the sequence is TGTGCCAGCAATGAGGGGGCTGAAATCACTGAAGCTTTCTTT. It codes for CASNEGAEITEAFF.